Sequencing of this TCR beta chain was carried out in a study of STAT3 mutations in large granular lymphocyte leukemia (dated by TCRdb to the late 2010s). With regard to the full study: In roughly half of the longitudinally sequenced T-LGLL patients, canonical activating STAT3 mutations were detected. More than half of T-LGLL patients received one or more immunosuppressive therapy regimens, with hematologic response in approximately 41% of those treated. Serial deep sequencing of TCRbeta CDR3 and STAT3 was performed in patients with T-cell large granular lymphocyte leukemia to reconstruct clonal hierarchy and dynamics. From an initial cohort of 200 to 250 LGL patients, approximately 18 representative T-LGLL cases were selected for longitudinal TCRbeta and STAT3 sequencing. As controls, the study also included longitudinal sequencing of two patients with natural killer LGL leukemia. For each patient, sequencing was performed at an average of around 4.2 time points, with a range of 2 to 8 samplings.

TCRbeta libraries were sequenced on an Illumina MiSeq, averaging about 41,000 productive templates per sample. TCRbeta CDR3 libraries were generated with the immunoSEQ assay using multiplex PCR amplification. As for the authors' bioinformatics: Following a previously defined approach, repertoire diversity was calculated, and values close to 0 point to extremely monoclonal samples. TCRdb retrieved this table from immuneACCESS and kept in-frame rearrangements only. Not all clones are present; in checked studies, unresolved V genes account for under half, and no reason is known for the remainder. Clone size and V and J calls were adopted from that table, with D and trimming inferred from the DNA. The sample yields some 31,000 clones; approximately 83% were counted once. Together, the top ten hold approximately 12% of the sample. Germline trimming: 11 bases from V, 5 bases from J; junction bases outside gene matches: 10. The germline V gene sets CDR1 to WSHSY and CDR2 to SAAADI. Inclusive of the bounding cysteine and phenylalanine, the CDR3 is 13 residues long. Only the CDR3 DNA is retained, 39 bases long and in frame from the first base.

Study-level results and caveats: TCR clonotype switching after therapy was observed in 6 of 18 patients, and all newly emerging clones were found to be STAT3 wild type. In several patients, dominant TCR clone burden exceeded STAT3 mutant burden, suggesting STAT3 mutation arose secondarily within a pre-expanded clone. Since codominant clonotypes persisted in some patients, a small but highly pathogenic clone may have gone undetected. All T-LGLL patients had at least one immunodominant TCRbeta clonotype, and roughly half had multiple immunodominant subclonotypes. Because no samples were available when a clone first appeared, clonal expansion was inferred from samplings taken at other points. Linking therapy response to changes in TCR clonal burden was complicated by variable intervals between samplings and by differing treatment regimens.

This clone was detected only once. This clone's antigen is unknown. Per-nucleotide qualities are absent, and no much larger clonotype sits a single base away. The same DNA, extracted from blood mononuclear cells, served for both the TCR sequencing and the STAT3 sequencing. The V and J genes are TRBV10-2 and TRBJ1-2, and TRBD1 matches 8 of the central bases. The receptor's source is a man aged 60 to 69 with T-cell large granular lymphocyte leukemia. Some clones in this sample may be carry-over from other donors' samples. The age is the age at diagnosis. Material: peripheral blood mononuclear cells. The CDR3 region reads CASGAGQVYGYTF. The nucleotide sequence is given as TGCGCCTCGGGTGCGGGACAGGTTTATGGCTACACCTTC.